The 14 T cell receptor beta chains below were found in one sample sequenced in a study of blood T cell repertoires in COVID-19. Profiling relied on immunoSEQ multiplex PCR, and the TCRdb table lists in-frame clones only, not all of them. The sample comprises a few hundred thousand clones, around 86% of which are singletons, and about 2% rests with the top ten. Material for sequencing was peripheral blood. These receptors all come from a man aged 25-40 years who had recovered from COVID-19.

This clone was seen only a few times. The rearrangement uses TRBV6-6 and TRBJ1-6, with 8 bases fitting TRBD1. The germline V gene encodes CDR1 MNHNY and CDR2 SVGAGI (reference sequence). With V trimmed by 6 bases and J by 0 bases, 19 bases remained unmatched. The CDR3 extends over 21 amino acids. CDR3 in amino acids: CASSRSRTGGTVRSYNSPLHF. The CDR3 DNA reads TGTGCCAGCAGCCGTTCCCGAACAGGGGGAACCGTTCGCTCCTATAATTCACCCCTCCACTTT.

This clone was recorded once. The chain joins TRBV2 to TRBJ1-1, with 12 bases lining up with TRBD1. The CDR3 is 16 residues long. J was trimmed by 3 bases and V by 2 bases; bases with no gene match: 4. The germline V gene encodes CDR1 SNHLY and CDR2 FYNNEI. CDR3 in amino acids: CASSEWGTGGYTEAFF. In DNA form, the CDR3 reads TGTGCCAGCAGTGAATGGGGGACAGGGGGCTACACTGAAGCTTTCTTT.

CDR3 protein: CASRRDRWANYGYTF. In nucleotides, the CDR3 is TGTGCCAGCAGACGGGACAGGTGGGCTAACTATGGCTACACCTTC. The rearrangement uses TRBV6-5 and TRBJ1-2; TRBD1 matches 8 bases. The CDR3 length is 15 residues. Trimming cost V 6 bases and J 0 bases; bases outside gene matches: 6. Germline CDR1 and CDR2: MNHEY and SVGAGI.

Details on this clone: The identical CDR3 is also encoded by other nucleotide sequences in the sample. The chain is built from TRBV3-1 (or the pseudogene TRBV3-2) and TRBJ2-1; D may be TRBD2 (6 bases). V lost 4 bases and J 3 bases, leaving 13 bases between the germline ends. This CDR3 is 15 amino acids long. Looked up from germline, CDR1 is LGHDT and CDR2 is YNNKEL (reference sequence). The CDR3 DNA reads TGTGCCAGCAGCCCGCGGGGCACCCTCTACAATGAGCAGTTCTTC. Residues: CASSPRGTLYNEQFF.

The chain joins TRBV10-2 to TRBJ2-3; TRBD2 matches at 12 bases. Trimming took 4 bases from V and 14 from J; bases not matched to a gene: 7. The CDR3 has 13 residues. Per the germline V gene, CDR1 is WSHSY and CDR2 is SAAADI. For the CDR3, the DNA is TGCGCCAGCAGTGCTAGCGGGGGGGCCAATCGGTATTTT. It is translated as CASSASGGANRYF.

The chain combines TRBV2 with TRBJ1-6; weak D call: TRBD1 (5 bases). The V gene lost 3 bases and the J gene lost 8 bases, with 11 bases spanning the gap. The CDR3 totals 14 residues. Germline V gene lookup returns CDR1 SNHLY and CDR2 FYNNEI. CDR3 sequence (DNA): TGTGCCAGCAGTGATCAGGGTGGGTATTCACCCCTCCACTTT. This translates into CASSDQGGYSPLHF.

The CDR3 protein is CASSSGTNEKLFF. CDR3 bases: TGTGCCAGCAGTTCAGGAACTAATGAAAAACTGTTTTTT. The chain uses TRBV12-3 or TRBV12-4 and TRBJ1-4, with D uncertain. Trimming removed 4 bases at V and 1 base at J, with 4 bases between. The CDR3 extends over 13 amino acids.

This chain links TRBV19 with TRBJ1-6; D not resolved. Germline CDR1 and CDR2: LNHDA and SQIVND (reference sequence). V lost 7 bases and J 10 bases, leaving 14 bases between the germline ends. The CDR3 loop spans 13 amino acids. The CDR3 DNA sequence: TGTGCCAGTACACAGAGATTTGGGTCACCCCTCCACTTT. It is translated as CASTQRFGSPLHF.

V and J are TRBV18 and TRBJ1-1, with D hard to call. With 3 bases removed from V and 1 base from J, the gap between germline ends came to 9 bases. The germline V gene encodes CDR1 KGHSH and CDR2 LQKENI. This CDR3 is built from 14 residues. In nucleotides, the CDR3 is TGTGCCAGCTCACCGAGACCGGGGAACACTGAAGCTTTCTTT. Protein product: CASSPRPGNTEAFF.

The J gene is TRBJ2-7, the V gene TRBV10-2, with TRBD1 identical over 10 bases. The CDR3 runs to 13 residues. Losses at the gene ends were 6 bases for V and 4 bases for J; bases not matched to a gene: 3. The germline CDR1 and CDR2 sequences are WSHSY and SAAADI. The CDR3 nucleotides read TGCGCCAGCAGGAGACAGGGGGCTTACGAGCAGTACTTC. Amino acids: CASRRQGAYEQYF.

The V call is TRBV28, the J call TRBJ1-5, with a tentative D call TRBD1 (6 bases). V gave up 6 bases and J gave up 7 bases, with 10 bases separating them. The CDR3 has 12 residues. CDR1 is MDHEN, CDR2 SYDVKM, per germline. For the CDR3, the DNA is TGTGCCAGCAGGGACAGTGGCCAGCCCCAGCATTTT. Protein sequence: CASRDSGQPQHF. The variable domain in full, with the rest retrieved from reference TRBV28 and TRBJ1-5, is DVKVTQSSRYLVKRTGEKVFLECVQDMDHENMFWYRQDPGLGLRLIYFSYDVKMKEKGDIPEGYSVSREKKERFSLILESASTNQTSMYLCASRDSGQPQHFGDGTRLSIL.

V usage is TRBV24-1 and J usage is TRBJ2-1; D gene unclear. The CDR3 runs 12 residues. In germline, CDR1 is KGHDR, CDR2 SFDVKD. The V and J ends lost 4 bases and 3 bases respectively, with 3 bases between them. CDR3 coding DNA: TGTGCCACCAGTGACCACTACAATGAGCAGTTCTTC. It specifies CATSDHYNEQFF.

V gene TRBV27 combines with J gene TRBJ2-7; TRBD2 agrees at 7 bases. After removal of 1 base from V and 2 bases from J, the junction contained 5 bases not matched to a gene. The CDR3 sequence is 15 residues long. Per the germline V gene, CDR1 is MNHEY and CDR2 is SMNVEV (reference sequence). CDR3 nucleotide sequence: TGTGCCAGCAGTTTATGGTCGGGAGGACCCTACGAGCAGTACTTC. This translates into CASSLWSGGPYEQYF.

V usage is TRBV12-3 or TRBV12-4 and J usage is TRBJ1-4; no definite D call. V gave up 6 bases and J gave up 5 bases, with 7 bases separating them. The CDR3 length is 12 residues. CDR3 in DNA: TGTGCCAGCAGCTGGAGGAATGAAAAACTGTTTTTT. Its translation: CASSWRNEKLFF.